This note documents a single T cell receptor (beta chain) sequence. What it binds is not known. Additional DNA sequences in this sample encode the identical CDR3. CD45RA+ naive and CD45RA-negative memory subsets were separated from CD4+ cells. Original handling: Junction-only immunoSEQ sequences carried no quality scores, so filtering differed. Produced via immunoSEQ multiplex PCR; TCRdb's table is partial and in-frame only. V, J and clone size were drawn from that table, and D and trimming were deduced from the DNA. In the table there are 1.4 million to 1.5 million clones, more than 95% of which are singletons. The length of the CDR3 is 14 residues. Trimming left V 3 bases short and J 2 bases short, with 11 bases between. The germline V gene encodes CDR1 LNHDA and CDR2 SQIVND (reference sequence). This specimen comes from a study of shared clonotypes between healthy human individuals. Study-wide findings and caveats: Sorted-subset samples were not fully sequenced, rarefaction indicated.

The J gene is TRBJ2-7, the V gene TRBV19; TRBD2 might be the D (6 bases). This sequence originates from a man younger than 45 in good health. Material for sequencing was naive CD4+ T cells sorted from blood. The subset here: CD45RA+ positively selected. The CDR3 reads CASSITGGTYEQYF. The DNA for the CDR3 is TGTGCCAGTAGTATTACCGGAGGGACCTACGAGCAGTACTTC.